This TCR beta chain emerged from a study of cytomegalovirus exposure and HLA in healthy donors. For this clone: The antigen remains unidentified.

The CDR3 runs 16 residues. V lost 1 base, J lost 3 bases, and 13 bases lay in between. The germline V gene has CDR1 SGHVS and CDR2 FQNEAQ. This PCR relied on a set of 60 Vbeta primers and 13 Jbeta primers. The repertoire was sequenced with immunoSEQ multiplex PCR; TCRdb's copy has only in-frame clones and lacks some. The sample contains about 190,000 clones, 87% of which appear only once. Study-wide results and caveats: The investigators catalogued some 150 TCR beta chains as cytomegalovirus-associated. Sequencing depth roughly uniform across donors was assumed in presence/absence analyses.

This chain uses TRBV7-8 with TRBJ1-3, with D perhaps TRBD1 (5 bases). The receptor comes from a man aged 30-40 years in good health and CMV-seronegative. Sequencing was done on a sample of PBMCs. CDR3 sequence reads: CASSLGAGLLGNTIYF. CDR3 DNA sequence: TGTGCCAGCAGCTTAGGGGCAGGGCTACTTGGAAACACCATATATTTT.